Listed below are T cell receptor beta chains from one sample, sequenced in a study of T-cell reconstitution after alpha-beta-depleted transplantation in children. From the PCR reads, TCRdb called clonotypes with MiXCR, one entry per CDR3 protein. The sample has 350,000 to 400,000 distinct CDR3 sequences, about a fifth seen once. The sample here was PBMCs from the stem cell graft donor, taken from the stem cell graft. Source of these receptors: a human donor who donated a stem cell graft to a child with acute myeloid leukemia. The conserved cysteine and the conserved F or W are not part of the CDR3 here. The size field is filled for only some rows; it gives once, few, many or a size class.

length: 13
size: .
J: TRBJ1-6
V: TRBV3-1
CDR3: ASSQLQGRNSPLH

length: 11
size: .
J: TRBJ2-7
V: TRBV19
CDR3: ASSMGSSGEQY

length: 10
size: .
J: TRBJ2-5
V: TRBV18
CDR3: ASSPGSETQY

length: 12
size: many
J: TRBJ2-3
V: TRBV29-1
CDR3: SLSRAGGSNTQY

length: 12
size: few
J: TRBJ2-3
V: TRBV10-3
CDR3: AISPGLDTDTQY

length: 9
size: many
J: TRBJ2-3
V: TRBV20-1
CDR3: SASERDTQY

length: 13
size: .
J: TRBJ2-2
V: TRBV5-1
CDR3: ASTPRDTGTGELF

length: 12
size: .
J: TRBJ2-7
V: TRBV25-1
CDR3: ATSPGTGAYEQY

length: 13
size: .
J: TRBJ2-7
V: TRBV27
CDR3: ASSSPGVARYEQY

length: 14
size: .
J: TRBJ2-3
V: TRBV4-1
CDR3: ASSLPGQGKRDTQY